A selection of T cell receptor beta chains follows, all from one sample in a study of CDR3 diversity in severe acne. TCRdb reprocessed the PCR reads via MiXCR and lists one record per CDR3 protein. The table has 79,000 or so distinct CDR3 sequences, around 47% seen once. Sequenced sample: blood. Receptors originate from a male donor with severe acne vulgaris. Both conserved end residues are part of each CDR3. Fields, in order: V gene, J gene, D gene, clone size, CDR3 DNA, CDR3 protein. A D gene is named only where the DNA matches it firmly. Where a row states a size, it is once, few, many or the class of an expanded clone; other rows omit it.

v_gene: TRBV7-9; j_gene: TRBJ1-2; d_gene: NA; abundance: NA; CDR3nt: TGTGCCAGCAGCTTAGTCATAGGGCCCTTAGGTGGCTACACCTTC; CDR3aa: CASSLVIGPLGGYTF
v_gene: TRBV25-1; j_gene: TRBJ1-3; d_gene: NA; abundance: NA; CDR3nt: TGTGCCAGCAGTCCCGGACTAGGCTCTGGAAACACCATATATTTT; CDR3aa: CASSPGLGSGNTIYF
v_gene: TRBV13; j_gene: TRBJ2-7; d_gene: TRBD2; abundance: NA; CDR3nt: TGTGCCAGCAGCCCCGGTTTACTAGCGGGTTACGAGCAGTACTTC; CDR3aa: CASSPGLLAGYEQYF
v_gene: TRBV28; j_gene: TRBJ2-3; d_gene: TRBD2; abundance: many; CDR3nt: TGTGCCAGCATAACACCGGGAGCGGGAGAGACGCAGTATTTT; CDR3aa: CASITPGAGETQYF
v_gene: TRBV25-1; j_gene: TRBJ2-7; d_gene: NA; abundance: few; CDR3nt: TGTGCCAGCAGTGAAGGGCATGAGTACGAGCAGTACTTC; CDR3aa: CASSEGHEYEQYF
v_gene: TRBV10-2; j_gene: TRBJ2-2; d_gene: NA; abundance: NA; CDR3nt: TGCGCCAGCAGTGCAAGTCAGTTCAACGAGGAGCTGTTTTTT; CDR3aa: CASSASQFNEELFF
v_gene: TRBV6-6; j_gene: TRBJ1-6; d_gene: TRBD1; abundance: many; CDR3nt: TGTGCCAGCGGCGAGGGACAGTTCCTTCCGGCGCTCCACTTT; CDR3aa: CASGEGQFLPALHF
v_gene: TRBV6-1; j_gene: TRBJ2-1; d_gene: TRBD2; abundance: many; CDR3nt: TGTGCCAGCTCTCAGCGGGAGGGCCTCGATGAGCAGTTCTTC; CDR3aa: CASSQREGLDEQFF
v_gene: TRBV28; j_gene: TRBJ2-1; d_gene: NA; abundance: many; CDR3nt: TGTGCCAGCAGTACTGGGAGGTTGCAGTTCTTC; CDR3aa: CASSTGRLQFF
v_gene: TRBV20-1; j_gene: TRBJ2-7; d_gene: NA; abundance: medium-sized; CDR3nt: TGCAGTGCTAGAGATCTCACAGGGCAGGCCTACGAGCAGTACTTC; CDR3aa: CSARDLTGQAYEQYF
v_gene: TRBV11-2; j_gene: TRBJ2-3; d_gene: NA; abundance: few; CDR3nt: TGTGCCAGCACCCCCGTCCTGGGCACAGATACGCAGTATTTT; CDR3aa: CASTPVLGTDTQYF
v_gene: TRBV7-9; j_gene: TRBJ1-1; d_gene: NA; abundance: many; CDR3nt: TGTGCCAGCAGCTTAGATGGGGGGGCGGCTTTCTTT; CDR3aa: CASSLDGGAAFF
v_gene: TRBV5-1; j_gene: TRBJ2-5; d_gene: NA; abundance: few; CDR3nt: TGCGCCAGCAGCTTGGGTCGGACGCTAGGGGAGACCCAGTACTTC; CDR3aa: CASSLGRTLGETQYF